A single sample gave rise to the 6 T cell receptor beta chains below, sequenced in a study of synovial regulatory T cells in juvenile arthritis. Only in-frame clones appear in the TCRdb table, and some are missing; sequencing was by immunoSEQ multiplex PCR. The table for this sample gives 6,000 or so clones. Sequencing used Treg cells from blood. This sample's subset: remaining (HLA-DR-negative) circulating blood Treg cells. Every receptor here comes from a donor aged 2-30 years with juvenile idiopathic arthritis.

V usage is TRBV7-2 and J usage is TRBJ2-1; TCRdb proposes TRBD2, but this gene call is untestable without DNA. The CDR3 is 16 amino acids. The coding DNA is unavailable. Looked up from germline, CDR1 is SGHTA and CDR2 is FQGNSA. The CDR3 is CASSLGLPTSYNEQFF.

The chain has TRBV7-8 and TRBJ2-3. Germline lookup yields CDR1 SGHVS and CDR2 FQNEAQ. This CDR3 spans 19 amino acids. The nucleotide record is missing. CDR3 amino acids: CASSHVPAQGGTSTDTQYF.

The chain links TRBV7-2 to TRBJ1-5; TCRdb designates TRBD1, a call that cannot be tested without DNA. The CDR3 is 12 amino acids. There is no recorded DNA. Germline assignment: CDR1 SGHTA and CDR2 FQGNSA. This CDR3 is CASSHSNQPQHF. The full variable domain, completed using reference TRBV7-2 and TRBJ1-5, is GAGVSQSPSNKVTEKGKDVELRCDPISGHTALYWYRQSLGQGLEFLIYFQGNSAPDKSGLPSDRFSAERTGGSVSTLTIQRTQQEDSAVYLCASSHSNQPQHFGDGTRLSIL.

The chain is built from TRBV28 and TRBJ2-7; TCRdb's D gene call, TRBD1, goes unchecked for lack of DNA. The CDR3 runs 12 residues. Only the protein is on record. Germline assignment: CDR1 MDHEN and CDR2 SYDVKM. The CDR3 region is CASNEQGIQQYF.

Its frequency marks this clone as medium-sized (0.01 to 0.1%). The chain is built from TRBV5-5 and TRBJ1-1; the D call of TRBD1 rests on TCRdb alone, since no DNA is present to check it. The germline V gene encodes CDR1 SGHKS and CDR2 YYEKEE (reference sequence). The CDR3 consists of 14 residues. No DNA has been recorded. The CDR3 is CASSLHGTNTEAFF.

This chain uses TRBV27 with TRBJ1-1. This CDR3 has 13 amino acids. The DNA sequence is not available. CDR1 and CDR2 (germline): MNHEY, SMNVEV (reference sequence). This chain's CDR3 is CASSPERDTEAFF.